This T cell receptor (beta chain) was found in a study of CD4 and CD8 cells across lung adenocarcinoma regions. From the PCR reads, TCRdb called clonotypes with MiXCR, one entry per CDR3 protein. This table holds 9,000 to 10,000 distinct CDR3 sequences, roughly half found once. Donors had localized lung adenocarcinoma, a non-small cell lung cancer. CDR3 length: 14 amino acids. Germline CDR1 and CDR2: MNHNS and SASEGT. This clonotype was observed a single time. Compared with germline, one end of the junction differs, possibly owing to a read error. This clonotype was obtained from a male donor with lung adenocarcinoma. The CD4 and CD8 labels of this study may be unreliable. Sequencing was done on a sample of CD4+ T cells from the margin of a lung tumor. V and J are TRBV6-1 and TRBJ2-2; 9 nucleotides agree with TRBD1. CDR3 region: CVSKGTGITGELFF. The CDR3 region has the DNA TGTGTCAGCAAAGGGACAGGGATTACCGGGGAGCTGTTTTTT.